The sequence of this TCR beta chain was determined in a study of cytomegalovirus exposure and HLA in healthy donors (dated by TCRdb to between 2016 and 2019). For context, the study as a whole: According to a later analysis, one platform produced both the 110 or so validation repertoires and the 700 or so repertoires of the first cohort. The study aimed to test whether cataloging public T cell receptors could reveal signatures of past pathogen exposure. Along with the roughly 710-subject first cohort, a separate validation cohort of some 130 different subjects was used. To predict cytomegalovirus infection status, the study combined high-throughput TCR immunosequencing, statistical association of individual TCRs with disease status, and machine learning.

Libraries were made using the immunoSEQ multiplex PCR assay. Processing in the source paper ran as follows. A statistical classification framework was built to diagnose cytomegalovirus status from the catalog of TCR beta chain sequences. In TCRdb, the immuneACCESS table is reduced to in-frame sequences with V and J assigned. These tables do not hold every clone; where another copy was compared, an unresolved V gene accounts for under half, and the others remain unexplained. Clonal size and the V and J genes are those of that table, whereas D and trimming came from the DNA. The sample records about 72,000 clones, roughly 94% of which are singletons. The ten largest account for 1.9% of the sample. This clone was picked up one time. What this receptor recognizes is not known. Nothing much larger sits one base from this clone, and base qualities are not available. Separate from the approximately 700-subject first cohort, the validation cohort of 95 to 150 subjects was the group to which the donors belonged.

Results the study describes overall, beyond this receptor: The study listed 150 to 200 TCR beta chains as associated with cytomegalovirus. In both the original and validation cohorts, the classifier was reported to diagnose cytomegalovirus status with high specificity and sensitivity. While some public TCRs were present in many individuals, most TCR sequences turned up only very rarely across donors. The authors suggested that the approach could potentially be generalized to other disease states and immunological phenotypes. A later analysis lacked HLA typing for the validation cohort, so it scored co-occurrence in that cohort across all 110 or so repertoires. In vitro tests confirmed that a few of the cytomegalovirus-associated TCR beta chains recognize cytomegalovirus antigens. Subsequent analysis determined that TCRs grouped into clusters in the first cohort also showed a tendency toward co-occurrence across the 130 or so validation repertoires, and approximately 94% of cluster scores exceeded 0.

The sample taken for sequencing was PBMCs. The sequence was collected from a woman between 18 and 30 years old in good health and CMV-seropositive.

The DNA sequence is as follows: TGTGCCAGCAGTTTATTAGGAGGGTTGAACACTGAAGCTTTCTTT. This translates into CASSLLGGLNTEAFF. The chain joins TRBV27 to TRBJ1-1, with the D gene not confidently named. The CDR3, cysteine through phenylalanine, is 15 amino acids long. Only CDR3 DNA remains: 45 bases, in frame from the first base. The germline V gene (reference sequence) supplies CDR1 MNHEY and CDR2 SMNVEV. The V end loses 1 base and the J end loses 0 bases, and a stretch of 9 bases separates them.